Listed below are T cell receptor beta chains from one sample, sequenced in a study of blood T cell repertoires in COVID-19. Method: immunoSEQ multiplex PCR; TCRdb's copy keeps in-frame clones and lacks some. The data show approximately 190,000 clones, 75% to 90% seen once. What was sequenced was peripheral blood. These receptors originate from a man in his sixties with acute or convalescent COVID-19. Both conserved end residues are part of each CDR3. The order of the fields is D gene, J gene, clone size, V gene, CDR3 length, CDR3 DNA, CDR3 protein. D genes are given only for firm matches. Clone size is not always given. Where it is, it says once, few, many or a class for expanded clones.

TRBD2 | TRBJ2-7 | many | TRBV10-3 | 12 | TGTGCCATCAGTCTTGCGGGGGTTGAGCAGTACTTC | CAISLAGVEQYF
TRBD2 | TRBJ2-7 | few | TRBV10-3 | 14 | TGTGCCATCAGGGGGTCGGGGGGCTCCTACGAGCAGTACTTC | CAIRGSGGSYEQYF
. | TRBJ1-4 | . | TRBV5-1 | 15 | TGCGCCAGCAGCCGAGGAGGGAGGGTAGATGAAAAACTGTTTTTT | CASSRGGRVDEKLFF
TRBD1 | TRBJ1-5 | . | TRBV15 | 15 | TGTGCCACCAGCAGAGGGGACAGCGATAATCAGCCCCAGCATTTT | CATSRGDSDNQPQHF
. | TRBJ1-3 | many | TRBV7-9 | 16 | TGTGCCAGCAGCTTAGGACGTACTTCGGGAGGAAACACCATATATTTT | CASSLGRTSGGNTIYF
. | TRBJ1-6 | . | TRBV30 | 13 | TGTGCCTGGAGTGATTATCGGAATTCACCCCTCCACTTT | CAWSDYRNSPLHF
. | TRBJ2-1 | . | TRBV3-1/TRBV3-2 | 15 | TGTGCCAGCAGACGCGGAGTTGAGTCCTACAATGAGCAGTTCTTC | CASRRGVESYNEQFF
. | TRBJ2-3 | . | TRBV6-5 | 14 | TGTGCCAGCAGAACACAATCAAGCACAGATACGCAGTATTTT | CASRTQSSTDTQYF
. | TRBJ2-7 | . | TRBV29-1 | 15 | TGCAGCGTCATAGGGGAAGCCGGAAGCTCCTACGAGCAGTACTTC | CSVIGEAGSSYEQYF
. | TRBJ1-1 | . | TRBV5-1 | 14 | TGCGCCAGCAGCTTGGGAAACAGACCTCCGGAAGCTTTCTTT | CASSLGNRPPEAFF
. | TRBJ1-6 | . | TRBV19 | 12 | TGTGCCAGTAGTATGGGCGTGGGACCCCTCCACTTT | CASSMGVGPLHF
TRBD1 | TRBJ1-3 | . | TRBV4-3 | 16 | TGCGCCAGCAGCCAACGCGAGGGGGCGAGAGGAAACACCATATATTTT | CASSQREGARGNTIYF
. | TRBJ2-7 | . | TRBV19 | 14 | TGTGCCAGTAGTATGTCACTGCCATCCTACGAGCAGTACTTC | CASSMSLPSYEQYF
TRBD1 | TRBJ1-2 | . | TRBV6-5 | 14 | TGTGCCAGCAGCTTGGACAGGAATGCCTATGGCTACACCTTC | CASSLDRNAYGYTF
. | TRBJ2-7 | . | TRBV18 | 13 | TGTGCCAGCTCACCAATTAAACAGGGAGAGCAGTACTTC | CASSPIKQGEQYF
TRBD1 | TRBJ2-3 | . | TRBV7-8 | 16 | TGTGCCAGCAGCGCGACAGGGGGGTCACTCACAGATACGCAGTATTTT | CASSATGGSLTDTQYF
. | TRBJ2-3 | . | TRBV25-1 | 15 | TGTGCCAGCAGTGATCACAGGTCTAGCACAGATACGCAGTATTTT | CASSDHRSSTDTQYF
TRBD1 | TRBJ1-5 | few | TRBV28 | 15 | TGTGCCAGCAGTTCGATTTTGACAGGGAGTCAGCCCCAGCATTTT | CASSSILTGSQPQHF
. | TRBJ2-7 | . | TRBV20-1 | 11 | TGCAGTGCTAGGGGGCCCAAGGGACATAACTTC | CSARGPKGHNF
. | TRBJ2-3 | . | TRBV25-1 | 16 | TGTGCCAGCGTTTCAACCAGGACTCCTAACACAGATACGCAGTATTTT | CASVSTRTPNTDTQYF
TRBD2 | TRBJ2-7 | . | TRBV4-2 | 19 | TGTGCCAGCAGCCAAGAGTATCTAGCGGGTTCGACCCGTCACTACGAGCAGTACTTC | CASSQEYLAGSTRHYEQYF
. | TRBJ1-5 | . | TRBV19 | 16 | TGTGCCAGTAGTTCAGGGGAGGGGAGAAGCAATCAGCCCCAGCATTTT | CASSSGEGRSNQPQHF
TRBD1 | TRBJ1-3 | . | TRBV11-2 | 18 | TGTGCCAGCAGAGTCCGGACAGGGCTCCTCTTAGCTGGAAACACCATATATTTT | CASRVRTGLLLAGNTIYF
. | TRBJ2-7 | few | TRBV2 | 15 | TGTGCCAGCAGTGAACCGGGGTCGGGTTCCTACGAGCAGTACTTC | CASSEPGSGSYEQYF
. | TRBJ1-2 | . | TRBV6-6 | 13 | TGTGCCAGCAAACCCCGGGGGGCCGATGGCTACACCTTC | CASKPRGADGYTF
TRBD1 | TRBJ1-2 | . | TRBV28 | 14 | TGTGCCAGCAGTTTCCGGGACAGGGTAGCTGGCTACACCTTC | CASSFRDRVAGYTF
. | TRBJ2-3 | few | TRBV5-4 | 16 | TGTGCCAGCAGCCCCCCCAAACAGGGTATGACAGATACGCAGTATTTT | CASSPPKQGMTDTQYF
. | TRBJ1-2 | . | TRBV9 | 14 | TGTGCCAGCAGCGTAGACGGCAGGGGCTATGGCTACACCTTC | CASSVDGRGYGYTF
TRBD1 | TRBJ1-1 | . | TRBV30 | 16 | TGTGCCTGGGCCCCCCTGGGACAGGGGGCATGGCGTGAAGCTTTCTTT | CAWAPLGQGAWREAFF
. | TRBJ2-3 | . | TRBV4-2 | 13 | TGTGCCAGCAGCCCCTTAGTAACAGATACGCAGTATTTT | CASSPLVTDTQYF
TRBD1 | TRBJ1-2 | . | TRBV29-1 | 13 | TGCAGCGTCCGACAGGGTGGAAGCTATGGCTACACCTTC | CSVRQGGSYGYTF
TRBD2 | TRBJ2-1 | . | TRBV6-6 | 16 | TGTGCCAGCAGTAGTACCGGGACTAGCGAGCAGAGAAAGCAGTTCTTC | CASSSTGTSEQRKQFF
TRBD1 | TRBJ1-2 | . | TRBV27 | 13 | TGTGCCAGCAGTTTCCAGGGGGAACGAGGCTACACCTTC | CASSFQGERGYTF
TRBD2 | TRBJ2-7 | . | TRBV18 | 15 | TGTGCCAGCTCACCTCCGGGACTAGGCCTCCTCGAGCAGTACTTC | CASSPPGLGLLEQYF
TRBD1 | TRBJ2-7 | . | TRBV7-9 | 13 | TGTGCCAGCAGCGGCCAGGGGGCCTACGAGCAGTACTTC | CASSGQGAYEQYF
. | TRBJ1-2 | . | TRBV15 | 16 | TGTGCCACCAGCAGAGATTTCAGGGATAGAGAGGATGGCTACACCTTC | CATSRDFRDREDGYTF
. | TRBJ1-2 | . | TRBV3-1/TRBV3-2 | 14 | TGTGCCAGCAGCCACGTTCAGCGGGGAGGGGGCTACACCTTC | CASSHVQRGGGYTF